This T cell receptor beta chain was profiled in a study of cytomegalovirus exposure and HLA in healthy donors. For the study at large: Most donors, about 77% of 398 genotyped, fell in the Caucasian-associated ancestry cluster.

Overall study findings and caveats: The study flagged about 150 TCR beta chains as cytomegalovirus-associated.

V lost 3 bases and J lost 5; bases outside the gene matches: 5. There are 14 residues in the CDR3. Per germline, CDR1 MDHEN and CDR2 SYDVKM. Each of the donors was a healthy bone marrow donor. PCR employed 60 Vbeta and 13 Jbeta primers. Libraries were prepared by immunoSEQ multiplex PCR; TCRdb keeps only in-frame clonotypes and omits some of them. The repertoire consists of about 110,000 clones, with roughly 87% occurring once and the leading ten covering approximately 2.4%. A note on this clone: Its antigen is not identified.

The gene calls are TRBV28 and TRBJ2-7; TRBD1 agrees at 9 bases. This TCR was recovered from a man aged 30 to 45 in good health and CMV-seropositive. The sample comprised PBMCs. Here the CDR3 DNA reads TGTGCCAGCAGTTTTTGGGACAGGGTCCACGAGCAGTACTTC. Its translation: CASSFWDRVHEQYF.